Detailed here is one T cell receptor beta chain. The antigen is undetermined. The data belong to a study of follicular helper T cells after annual influenza vaccination. Study as a whole: Some donors were sampled over the 2013-2014, 2014-2015 and 2015-2016 vaccinations.

Repertoires were generated with immunoSEQ multiplex PCR, while TCRdb's copy carries only in-frame clones and drops some. This sample has just over 7,000 clones; approximately 80% occur once, and the top ten carry 1.6%. With 4 bases removed from V and 5 bases from J, the gap between germline ends came to 12 bases. The length of the CDR3 is 13 residues. The V gene's germline CDR1 is MDHEN and CDR2 SYDVKM. The time point denotes: 2015-2016 season, 7 days after influenza vaccination. Donors with HIV/AIDS, active malignancy, immunomodulators or active illness were excluded. Points from the study as a whole: Successive annual vaccinations recalled a recurrent oligoclonal ICOS+CD38+ cTfh response with influenza-specific clonotypes. Only roughly 8.5-23% of analyzed cells yielded productive TCRB sequences.

The source is an adult who received the influenza vaccine. Sequenced material: CXCR5+ CD38- circulating T follicular helper cells from blood, taken 7 days after influenza vaccination. The subset was: circulating Tfh, non-naive CD4+CXCR5+PD-1+ (ICOS+CD38+ or ICOS-CD38-). V gene TRBV28 combines with J gene TRBJ2-7; the D gene is possibly TRBD1 (6 bases). In nucleotides, the CDR3 is TGTGCCAGCAGTTCTAACAGGGTCCACGAGCAGTACTTC. Translation: CASSSNRVHEQYF. Supplemented by reference TRBV28 and TRBJ2-7, the full variable domain reads DVKVTQSSRYLVKRTGEKVFLECVQDMDHENMFWYRQDPGLGLRLIYFSYDVKMKEKGDIPEGYSVSREKKERFSLILESASTNQTSMYLCASSSNRVHEQYFGPGTRLTVT.